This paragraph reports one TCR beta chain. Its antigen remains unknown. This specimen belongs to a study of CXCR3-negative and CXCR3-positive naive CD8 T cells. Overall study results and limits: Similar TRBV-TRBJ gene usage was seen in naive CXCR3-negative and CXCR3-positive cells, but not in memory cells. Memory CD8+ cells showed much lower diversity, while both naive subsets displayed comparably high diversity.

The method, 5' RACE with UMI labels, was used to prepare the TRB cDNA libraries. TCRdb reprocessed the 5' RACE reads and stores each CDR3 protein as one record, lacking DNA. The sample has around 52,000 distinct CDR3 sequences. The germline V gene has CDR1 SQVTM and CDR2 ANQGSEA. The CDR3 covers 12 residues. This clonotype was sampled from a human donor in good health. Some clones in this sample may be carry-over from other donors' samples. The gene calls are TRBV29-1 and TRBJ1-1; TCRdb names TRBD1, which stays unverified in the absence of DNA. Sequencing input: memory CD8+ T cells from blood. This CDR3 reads CSVGTGSTEAFF.